This TCR beta chain appears in the sequencing data of a study of spatial heterogeneity in lung cancer. In the study overall: Raw reads showed each unique TCR and UMI combination turning up more than ten times on average.

The time point: sample taken at primary tumor resection. The cohort: 65 to 80 early-stage, untreated non-small cell lung cancer patients. The authors sequenced whole RNA from tumor, nontumor lung or frozen PBMC without sorting. This clonotype was observed a few times. The CDR3 is made up of 15 amino acids. With 6 bases removed from V and 3 bases from J, the gap between germline ends came to 18 bases. Germline V CDR1 and CDR2: SGHRS, YFSETQ. From the 5' RACE reads, TCRdb called clonotypes with MiXCR, one entry per CDR3 protein. The repertoire holds tens of thousands of distinct CDR3 sequences, about an eighth seen once, with over 40% in the top ten.

This TCR came from a male donor with early-stage non-small cell lung cancer. The sample consisted of PBMCs, taken at surgery. The chain couples TRBV5-1 to TRBJ2-5; possibly TRBD1 for D (6 bases). The CDR3: CASKRQVTMEETQYF. CDR3 DNA: TGCGCCAGCAAGCGACAGGTCACGATGGAAGAGACCCAGTACTTC.